Shown below are 30 T cell receptor beta chains from a single sample sequenced in a study of shared clonotypes between healthy human individuals. Sequencing was performed with immunoSEQ multiplex PCR; in TCRdb, only in-frame clones are kept and a portion is missing. The sample holds about 600,000 clones, around 81% seen once. The specimen was PBMCs. The receptors here all came from a woman aged 40-49 years in good health. Some clones in this sample may be carry-over from other donors' samples.

The chain has TRBV6-4 and TRBJ2-2; D not certain. CDR1 is MRHNA, CDR2 SNTAGT, per germline. This CDR3 contains 13 residues. Trimming cost V 3 bases and J 1 base, with 3 bases left between them. CDR3 in amino acids: CASSEGNTGELFF. As DNA, the CDR3 is TGTGCCAGCAGTGAAGGGAACACCGGGGAGCTGTTTTTT.

On this clone: A read error is likely here: a far larger clone is one base away. The chain links TRBV29-1 to TRBJ1-4, with 8 bases identical to TRBD1. Germline V gene sequence: CDR1 SQVTM, CDR2 ANQGSEA. The CDR3 contains 13 residues. The V gene end was trimmed by 1 base and the J gene end by 6 bases; junction bases not matched to a gene: 1. CDR3: CSVEAGGDEKLFF. Here the CDR3 DNA reads TGCAGCGTTGAAGCAGGGGGCGATGAAAAACTGTTTTTT.

This chain links TRBV6-4 with TRBJ1-1, with D possibly being TRBD1 (5 bases). Looked up from germline, CDR1 is MRHNA and CDR2 is SNTAGT. Trimming removed 6 bases at V and 3 bases at J, with 14 bases between. The CDR3 consists of 14 residues. The CDR3 spells CASSKQDRDTEAFF. CDR3 DNA: TGTGCCAGCAGCAAACAGGATCGAGACACTGAAGCTTTCTTT.

In its sample, this clone was seen many times. The chain couples TRBV10-1 to TRBJ2-3, with D unclear. In germline, CDR1 is WNHNN, CDR2 SYGVQD (reference sequence). The CDR3 contains 15 residues. The V end lost 3 bases, the J end lost 3 bases, and 13 bases lay between the germline ends. In DNA, the CDR3 is TGCGCCAGCAGTGAAAACCCAGAAAAAACAGATACGCAGTATTTT. Residues: CASSENPEKTDTQYF.

This chain links TRBV10-3 with TRBJ2-1, with 13 bases that match TRBD2. The CDR3 has 14 amino acids. Germline assignment: CDR1 ENHRY and CDR2 SYGVKD. V lost 8 bases to trimming and J lost 10 bases; unmatched junction nucleotides: 8. The CDR3 is CAISGTSGAREQFF. The DNA of the CDR3 is TGTGCCATCTCCGGGACTAGCGGGGCGCGGGAGCAGTTCTTC.

The J gene is TRBJ1-1, the V gene TRBV7-2; possible D gene TRBD1, 5 bases. The CDR3 runs to 15 residues. Deletions cut 0 bases from V and 8 bases from J, with 16 bases between. The germline gives CDR1 SGHTA, CDR2 FQGNSA. CDR3 sequence: CASSLAPPGGGEAFF. As DNA, the CDR3 is TGTGCCAGCAGCTTAGCCCCCCCCGGCGGGGGAGAAGCTTTCTTT.

The chain links TRBV6-1 to TRBJ1-1; D gene unclear. Trimming took off 1 base at V and 4 bases at J, with 10 bases between the two ends. Germline CDR1 and CDR2: MNHNS and SASEGT. The CDR3 totals 14 residues. Here the CDR3 DNA reads TGTGCCAGCAGTGAAGAAGTCACGAGCACTGAAGCTTTCTTT. This codes for CASSEEVTSTEAFF.

V usage is TRBV5-1 and J usage is TRBJ2-3; 10 nucleotides line up with TRBD2. The CDR3 sequence is 16 residues long. Trimming removed 4 bases from V and 6 bases from J; junction bases left unmatched: 11. Germline V CDR1 and CDR2: SGHRS, YFSETQ. DNA for the CDR3: TGCGCCAGCAGCAATGGACTAGCGGAGGCCGGGGATACGCAGTATTTT. Translated: CASSNGLAEAGDTQYF.

This clone was detected a few times. The chain links TRBV5-1 to TRBJ1-4, with 9 bases identical to TRBD1. The CDR3 has 15 residues. Looked up from germline, CDR1 is SGHRS and CDR2 is YFSETQ. V lost 3 bases and J lost 7; bases outside the gene matches: 7. In DNA, the CDR3 is TGCGCCAGCAGCTATGGGGACAGGGCAGGTGAAAAACTGTTTTTT. Its translation is CASSYGDRAGEKLFF.

The chain has TRBV10-3 and TRBJ2-1; 7 bases agree with TRBD1. The germline V gene has CDR1 ENHRY and CDR2 SYGVKD. Losses at the gene ends were 7 bases for V and 8 bases for J; bases not matched to a gene: 11. This CDR3 has 14 amino acids. This CDR3 reads CAITQTGTLDEQFF. Here the CDR3 DNA reads TGTGCCATCACCCAGACAGGGACCCTTGATGAGCAGTTCTTC.

Details on this clone: Other DNA sequences within the sample encode an identical CDR3. The chain employs TRBV6-4 and TRBJ2-1, with D perhaps being TRBD1 or TRBD2 (7 bases each). The CDR3 covers 19 residues. V lost 3 bases to trimming and J lost 4 bases, with 25 bases between them. Germline-derived CDR1 and CDR2 are MRHNA and SNTAGT. This chain's CDR3 is CASSDFGPKQGRGYNEQFF. As DNA, the CDR3 is TGTGCCAGCAGTGATTTTGGGCCAAAACAGGGGAGGGGATACAATGAGCAGTTCTTC.

V usage is TRBV7-2 and J usage is TRBJ2-1; 14 bases agree with TRBD2. The ends lost 5 bases at V and 8 bases at J; junction bases unmatched: 5. Germline V gene lookup returns CDR1 SGHTA and CDR2 FQGNSA. The CDR3 totals 15 residues. CDR3 sequence reads: CASSRGLAGVDEQFF. The CDR3 coding sequence is TGTGCCAGCAGCCGGGGACTAGCGGGAGTTGATGAGCAGTTCTTC.

A note on this clone: The junction does not match germline at one end; this may be a read error. The chain employs TRBV2 and TRBJ2-1; the D gene is possibly TRBD1 (5 bases). CDR1 and CDR2 from the germline V gene are SNHLY and FYNNEI. This CDR3 spans 11 amino acids. Here the CDR3 reads CASSESAGRIF. CDR3 DNA sequence: TGTGCCAGCAGTGAATCGGCAGGGCGGATCTTC.

About this clone: The sample holds other DNA sequences that translate to the same CDR3. J is TRBJ2-7 and V is TRBV28; D possibly corresponds to TRBD1 (5 bases). Looked up from germline, CDR1 is MDHEN and CDR2 is SYDVKM. Between the trimmed V and J ends, which lost 4 bases and 4 bases, there was a span of 11 bases. This CDR3 has 13 amino acids. CDR3 region: CASSSPDTYEQYF. CDR3 in DNA: TGTGCCAGCAGTTCCCCGGACACGTACGAGCAGTACTTC. Filled out from reference TRBV28 and TRBJ2-7, the complete variable domain reads DVKVTQSSRYLVKRTGEKVFLECVQDMDHENMFWYRQDPGLGLRLIYFSYDVKMKEKGDIPEGYSVSREKKERFSLILESASTNQTSMYLCASSSPDTYEQYFGPGTRLTVT.

This clone was seen only a few times. The chain uses TRBV10-1 and TRBJ2-5, with D perhaps TRBD1 (6 bases). Trimming removed 4 bases from V and 1 base from J, with 16 bases in between. The CDR3 contains 16 residues. Germline V gene data show CDR1 as WNHNN and CDR2 as SYGVQD (reference sequence). CDR3 region: CASSGGPGRAQETQYF. In DNA form, the CDR3 reads TGCGCCAGCAGTGGGGGGCCGGGACGGGCCCAAGAGACCCAGTACTTC.

The chain uses TRBV5-4 and TRBJ2-3; D possibly corresponds to TRBD2 (5 bases). The CDR3 totals 13 residues. The V end lost 3 bases, the J end lost 3 bases, and 8 bases lay between the germline ends. From germline, CDR1 is SGHNT and CDR2 YYREEE (reference sequence). The CDR3 nucleotides are TGTGCCAGCAGCTCATCGGGAACAGATACGCAGTATTTT. This gives the protein CASSSSGTDTQYF.

This clone was recorded a few times. CDR3 amino acids: CASSLNRAINQPQHF. The DNA of the CDR3 is TGTGCCAGCAGTTTAAACAGGGCGATCAATCAGCCCCAGCATTTT. The chain carries TRBV27 and TRBJ1-5; tentatively, D is TRBD1 (6 bases). The ends were cut back, 2 bases at V and 3 bases at J, with 11 bases in the middle. CDR1 MNHEY and CDR2 SMNVEV come from the germline V gene (reference sequence). CDR3 size: 15 residues.

This sequence joins TRBV4-3 and TRBJ2-4, with 8 bases that match TRBD1. V lost 0 bases, J lost 2 bases, and 6 bases stayed unmatched. The CDR3 has 17 amino acids. Germline CDR1 LGHNA, CDR2 YSLEER. This CDR3 reads CASSQEWTGRTKNIQYF. As DNA, the CDR3 is TGCGCCAGCAGCCAAGAATGGACAGGGCGAACCAAAAACATTCAGTACTTC.

V is TRBV28 and J is TRBJ2-7, with a tentative D call TRBD2 (6 bases). Germline loops: CDR1 MDHEN, CDR2 SYDVKM. The CDR3 totals 14 residues. The V end was cut by 3 bases, the J end by 2 bases, with 11 bases between. DNA of the CDR3: TGTGCCAGCAGTTTGGTCTCGGGGGCCTACGAGCAGTACTTC. It is translated as CASSLVSGAYEQYF.

The rearrangement links TRBV6-5 to TRBJ2-7; D may match TRBD1 or TRBD2 (5 bases each). The CDR3 has 13 amino acids. Trimming stripped 4 bases from V and 4 bases from J, with 11 bases between. The V gene's germline CDR1 is MNHEY and CDR2 SVGAGI. CDR3 sequence reads: CASSSRDRYEQYF. As DNA, the CDR3 is TGTGCCAGCAGTTCAAGGGACCGGTACGAGCAGTACTTC.

The rearrangement uses TRBV9 and TRBJ2-2; 8 bases are a match to TRBD1. V lost 2 bases, J lost 0 bases, and 6 bases stayed unmatched. The V gene's germline CDR1 is SGDLS and CDR2 YYNGEE. This CDR3 is 17 amino acids long. CDR3 sequence (DNA): TGTGCCAGCAGCGTTCGTGACAGGGGCCCGAACACCGGGGAGCTGTTTTTT. Translating gives CASSVRDRGPNTGELFF.

V is TRBV12-5 and J is TRBJ2-2; TRBD2 matches at 14 bases. Germline trimming cut 1 base from V and 7 bases from J; bases unmatched to any gene: 8. Germline lookup yields CDR1 LGHNT and CDR2 FRNRAP. The CDR3 runs 18 residues. Here the CDR3 reads CASGLAGLAGGLGGELFF. The CDR3, as DNA: TGTGCTAGTGGTTTGGCCGGACTAGCGGGAGGTCTTGGCGGGGAGCTGTTTTTT.

The V gene is TRBV4-1, the J gene TRBJ2-3; D gene unclear. Germline CDR1 MGHRA, CDR2 YSYEKL. V gave up 4 bases and J gave up 6 bases, with 20 bases separating them. CDR3 length: 16 residues. The CDR3 DNA sequence: TGCGCCAGCAGCCCCGCCTCTCGTCTGGCGGCTGATACGCAGTATTTT. Its translation is CASSPASRLAADTQYF.

J is TRBJ1-1 and V is TRBV21-1; the table's D call of TRBD1 was not tested on the DNA. TRBV21-1 is shown as a pseudogene. The CDR3 length is 16 residues. For the CDR3, the DNA is TGTGCCAGCAGACTCCCTGGATCGTCAGGGGGCACTGAAGCTTTCTTT. Translating gives CASRLPGSSGGTEAFF.

This clone was detected a few times. V gene TRBV7-2 combines with J gene TRBJ1-1, with D unresolved. V was pared by 5 bases and J by 7 bases, with 14 bases between. This CDR3 has 13 amino acids. The germline V gene has CDR1 SGHTA and CDR2 FQGNSA. The CDR3: CASSPQWADEAFF. In DNA form, the CDR3 reads TGTGCCAGCAGCCCTCAGTGGGCGGATGAAGCTTTCTTT. Looking up the rest from reference TRBV7-2 and TRBJ1-1 gives the full variable domain: GAGVSQSPSNKVTEKGKDVELRCDPISGHTALYWYRQSLGQGLEFLIYFQGNSAPDKSGLPSDRFSAERTGGSVSTLTIQRTQQEDSAVYLCASSPQWADEAFFGQGTRLTVV.

This clone was observed a few times. The genes are TRBV4-3 and TRBJ2-2; D tentatively reads TRBD1 or TRBD2 (5 bases each). Deletions cut 5 bases from V and 1 base from J, with 8 bases between. From germline, CDR1 is LGHNA and CDR2 YSLEER. This CDR3 spans 14 amino acids. CDR3 sequence: CASSGTVNTGELFF. The CDR3 bases are TGCGCCAGCAGCGGGACGGTGAACACCGGGGAGCTGTTTTTT.

V is TRBV25-1 and J is TRBJ2-1; 8 bases are shared with TRBD1. This CDR3 comprises 15 residues. Looked up from germline, CDR1 is MGHDK and CDR2 is SYGVNS. With 2 bases clipped from V and 5 bases from J, the junction kept 5 bases outside the gene matches. CDR3 DNA sequence: TGTGCCAGCAGTGAAAGGACAGGGTGGGACAATGAGCAGTTCTTC. As protein: CASSERTGWDNEQFF.

The chain uses TRBV6-5 and TRBJ1-2; no firm D call. The CDR3 runs 11 residues. Trimming removed 6 bases at V and 7 bases at J, with 9 bases between. Germline lookup yields CDR1 MNHEY and CDR2 SVGAGI. CDR3 region: CASSYGGGYTF. CDR3 DNA: TGTGCCAGCAGCTATGGAGGTGGCTACACCTTC.

The rearrangement uses TRBV7-2 and TRBJ2-3, with 8 bases lining up with TRBD2. In germline, CDR1 is SGHTA, CDR2 FQGNSA. Trimming removed 5 bases from V and 3 bases from J; junction bases left unmatched: 7. The length of the CDR3 is 15 residues. CDR3 bases: TGTGCCAGCAGCCCGCGGGGGGAGGGTACAGATACGCAGTATTTT. Amino acid sequence: CASSPRGEGTDTQYF.

V and J are TRBV5-1 and TRBJ1-3; 7 bases are shared with TRBD1. V lost 0 bases and J lost 4; bases outside the gene matches: 10. Germline V gives CDR1 SGHRS, CDR2 YFSETQ. The CDR3 has 17 residues. The DNA of the CDR3 is TGCGCCAGCAGCTTGGAGGGGACAGTTGTTTCAGGAAACACCATATATTTT. Translated, it gives CASSLEGTVVSGNTIYF.